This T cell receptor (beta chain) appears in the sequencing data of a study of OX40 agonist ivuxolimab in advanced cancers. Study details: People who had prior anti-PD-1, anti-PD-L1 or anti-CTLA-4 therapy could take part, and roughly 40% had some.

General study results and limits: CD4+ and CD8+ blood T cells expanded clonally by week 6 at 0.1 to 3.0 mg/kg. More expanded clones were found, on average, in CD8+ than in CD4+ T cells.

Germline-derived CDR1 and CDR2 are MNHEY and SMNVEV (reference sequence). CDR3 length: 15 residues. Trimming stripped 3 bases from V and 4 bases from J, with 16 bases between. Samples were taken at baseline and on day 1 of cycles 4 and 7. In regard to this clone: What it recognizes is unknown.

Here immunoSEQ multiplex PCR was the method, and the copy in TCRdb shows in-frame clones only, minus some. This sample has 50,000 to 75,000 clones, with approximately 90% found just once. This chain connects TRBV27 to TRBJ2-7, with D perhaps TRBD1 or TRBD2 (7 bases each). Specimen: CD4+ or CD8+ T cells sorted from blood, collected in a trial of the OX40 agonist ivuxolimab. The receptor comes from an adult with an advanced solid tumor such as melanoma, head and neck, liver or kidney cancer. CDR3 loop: CASSFTTGRGYEQYF. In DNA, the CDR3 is TGTGCCAGCAGTTTTACGACAGGGAGGGGATACGAGCAGTACTTC.